The source of this T cell receptor beta chain is a study of blood T cells in healthy people across ages. Trimming pared 7 bases from V and 0 bases from J, leaving 9 bases between. Per the germline V gene, CDR1 is SQVTM and CDR2 is ANQGSEA. The CDR3 is 12 residues long. Alongside a J-beta primer mix, a sample-barcoded 5' primer served in a second PCR lasting about 7 to 11 cycles. TCRdb redid the calling of the 5' RACE reads with MiXCR, one entry per CDR3 protein. The repertoire holds fewer than 650,000 distinct CDR3 sequences, about a quarter seen once, with roughly 3.5% in the top ten. Another study also made use of these data, one on T cells of mothers and their children.

This clonotype was sampled from a boy between 2 and 10 years old in good health. The specimen was blood. The V gene is TRBV29-1, the J gene TRBJ1-1, with D unclear. CDR3 loop: CSARFMNTEAFF. For the CDR3, the DNA is TGCAGCGCCAGGTTTATGAACACTGAAGCTTTCTTT.